This T cell receptor (beta chain) is from a study of T cell responses to AZD1222 COVID-19 vaccine. General study results and limits: Reportedly, nearly half of unique spike TCRs recognized epitopes outside B.1.351/B.1.1.7 mutations. Clonal diversity was possibly underestimated, and white British individuals and females predominated among donors. The breadth and depth of Spike-specific TCRs increased once two AZD1222 doses had been given.

Trimming removed 0 bases from V and 1 base from J, with 11 bases in between. In germline, CDR1 is LGHNA, CDR2 YSLEER. This CDR3 is 16 amino acids long. Assay used: immunoSEQ multiplex PCR; TCRdb lists only in-frame clones, some missing. The sample shows about 220,000 clones, roughly 91% of them seen only once. Remarks on this clone: Its antigen is undetermined.

This chain uses TRBV4-3 with TRBJ2-3; D gene ambiguous. The source is an adult in good health. The sequences come from peripheral blood, collected on day 0 of MenACWY control vaccination. The CDR3 DNA is TGCGCCAGCAGCCAAGATCTGGGTCGACGCACAGATACGCAGTATTTT. Translation: CASSQDLGRRTDTQYF.